This TCR beta chain was identified in a study of T cells in Graves' hyperthyroidism and ophthalmopathy. Amplification targeted TCR beta CDR3 regions from RNA transcripts. A first-round RT-PCR of the TCR CDR3 used the HTBI primer set. TCRdb processed the multiplex PCR reads anew with MiXCR; each CDR3 protein has one entry. The sample records 350,000 to 400,000 distinct CDR3 sequences, about 16% being singletons. This clonotype has just one count. V was shortened by 5 bases and J by 4 bases, with 11 bases between the two germline ends. Germline V CDR1 and CDR2: SGHVS, FNYEAQ. The CDR3 is 14 residues long.

The chain uses TRBV7-6 and TRBJ1-4; no reliable D call. Input material: blood. The source of this sequence is a woman in her 30s with Graves' hyperthyroidism. The CDR3 reads CASSVVQNNEKLFF. CDR3 sequence (DNA): TGTGCCAGCAGCGTAGTACAGAATAATGAAAAACTGTTTTTT.